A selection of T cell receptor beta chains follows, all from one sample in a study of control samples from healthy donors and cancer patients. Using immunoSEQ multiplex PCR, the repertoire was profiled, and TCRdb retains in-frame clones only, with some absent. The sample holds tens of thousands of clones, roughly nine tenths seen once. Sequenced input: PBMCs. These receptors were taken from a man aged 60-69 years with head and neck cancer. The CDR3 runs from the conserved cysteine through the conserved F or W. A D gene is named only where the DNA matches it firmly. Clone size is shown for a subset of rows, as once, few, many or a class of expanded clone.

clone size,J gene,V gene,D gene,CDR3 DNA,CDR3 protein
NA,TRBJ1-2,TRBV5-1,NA,TGCGCCAGCAGCTTGGAGGGTACCGGCTATGGCTACACCTTC,CASSLEGTGYGYTF
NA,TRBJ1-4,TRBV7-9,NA,TGTGCCAGCAGTGCCTGGGGGGCAGGGCCAACTAATGAAAAACTGTTTTTT,CASSAWGAGPTNEKLFF
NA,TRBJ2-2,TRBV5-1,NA,TGCGCCAGCAGCTTGGAAAAAGGGCAAACCGGGGAGCTGTTTTTT,CASSLEKGQTGELFF
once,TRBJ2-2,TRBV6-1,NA,TGTGCCAGCAGTGGCTTCAGGGTAGCTGATGGTTCTTACGGGGAGCTGTTTTTT,CASSGFRVADGSYGELFF
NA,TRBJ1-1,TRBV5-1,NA,TGCGCCAGCAGCCCCTCCGGGACGGGGAACACTGAAGCTTTCTTT,CASSPSGTGNTEAFF
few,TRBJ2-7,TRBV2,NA,TGTGCCAGCAACGGGGTAGGTTCCTACGAGCAGTACTTC,CASNGVGSYEQYF
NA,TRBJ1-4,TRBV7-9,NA,TGTGCCAGCAGCTTATCCGGAGAAAAACTGTTTTTT,CASSLSGEKLFF
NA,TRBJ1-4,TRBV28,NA,TGTGCCAGCGGGCGGGGGACGGTTAATGAAAAACTGTTTTTT,CASGRGTVNEKLFF
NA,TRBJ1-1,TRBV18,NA,TGTGCCAGCTCATACGGGACGTTAGGGGCTGAAGCTTTCTTT,CASSYGTLGAEAFF
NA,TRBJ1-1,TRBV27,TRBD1,TGTGCCAGCAGGGGACAGGGGGCGAAGACTGAAGCTTTCTTT,CASRGQGAKTEAFF
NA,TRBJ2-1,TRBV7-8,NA,TGTGCCAGCAGCTCTCTTATGCGGGGTCTCGTTGATGAGCAGTTCTTC,CASSSLMRGLVDEQFF
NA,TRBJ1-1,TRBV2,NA,TGTGCCAGTACACCCTACATGAACACTGAAGCTTTCTTT,CASTPYMNTEAFF
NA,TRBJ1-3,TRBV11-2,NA,TGTGCCAGCAGCTTAGATCTCGTGGGTACTGGAAACACCATATATTTT,CASSLDLVGTGNTIYF
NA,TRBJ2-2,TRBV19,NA,TGTGCCAGTAGTACCTCAGGGTTACGCACCGGGGAGCTGTTTTTT,CASSTSGLRTGELFF
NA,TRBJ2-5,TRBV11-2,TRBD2,TGTGCCAGCAGCCTCCGGGGAGCGGGAGGCGAAACCCAGTACTTC,CASSLRGAGGETQYF
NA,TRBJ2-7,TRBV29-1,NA,TGCAGCGTTGTCAACGGACCCTCCTACGAGCAGTACTTC,CSVVNGPSYEQYF
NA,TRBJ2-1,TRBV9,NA,TGTGCCAGCAGCGAAGGACACCGGGACGGCAAGCAGTTCTTC,CASSEGHRDGKQFF
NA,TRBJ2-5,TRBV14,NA,TGTGCCAGCAGCTTAGTCCCCTGGGGAGAGACCCAGTACTTC,CASSLVPWGETQYF
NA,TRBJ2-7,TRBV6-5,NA,TGTGCCAGCAAAGCCCCAGGGAACGAGCAGTACTTC,CASKAPGNEQYF
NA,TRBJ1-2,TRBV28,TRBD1,TGTGCCAGCAGTGCCGGGACAGGGTTCTATGGCTACACCTTC,CASSAGTGFYGYTF
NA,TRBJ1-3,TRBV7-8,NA,TGTGCCAGCAGCCCCCGGAACACCATATATTTT,CASSPRNTIYF
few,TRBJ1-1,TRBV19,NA,TGTGCCAGTAGTCTTTTCCCGACGAACACTGAAGCTTTCTTT,CASSLFPTNTEAFF
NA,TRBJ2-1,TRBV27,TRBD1,TGTGCCAGCAGTCCGCAGGGGGTCCCCGGCGAGCAGTTCTTC,CASSPQGVPGEQFF
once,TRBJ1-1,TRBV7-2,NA,TGTGCCAGCAGCTACTCCGAGGGCGGCACTGAAGCTTTCTTT,CASSYSEGGTEAFF
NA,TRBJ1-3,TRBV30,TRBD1,TGTGCCTGGAGCCCGGGACAGTCAGGAAACACCATATATTTT,CAWSPGQSGNTIYF
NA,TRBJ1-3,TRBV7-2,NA,TGTGCCAGCAGCTTATCTGTGCGAGCTGGAAACACCATATATTTT,CASSLSVRAGNTIYF
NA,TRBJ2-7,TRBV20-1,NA,TGCAGTGCTAGAGATGGAGGGAAGCAGTACTTC,CSARDGGKQYF
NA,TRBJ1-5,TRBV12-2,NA,TGTGCAAGTCGCTTAGTTTGGGCGAACTCCGGGACAGGCAGGCCGAGCAATCAGCCCCAGCATTTT,CASRLVWANSGTGRPSNQPQHF
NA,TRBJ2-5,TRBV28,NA,TGTGCCAGCAGCCTCGGCCGGGCGGGGTTAGAGACCCAGTACTTC,CASSLGRAGLETQYF
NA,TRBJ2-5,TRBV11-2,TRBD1,TGTGCCAGCAGCTTGGACAGGGTGGGGAAGACCCAGCACTTC,CASSLDRVGKTQHF
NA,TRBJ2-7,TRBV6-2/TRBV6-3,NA,TGTGCCAGCAGTCTGGACTCCTACGAGCAGTACTTC,CASSLDSYEQYF
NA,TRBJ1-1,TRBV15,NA,TGTGCCACCAGCGGACGACAAGAGGCACGCAGAGCTTTCTTT,CATSGRQEARRAFF
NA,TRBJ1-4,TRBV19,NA,TGTGCCAGTAGTGCCCAGCAACGCAATGAAAAACTGTTTTTT,CASSAQQRNEKLFF
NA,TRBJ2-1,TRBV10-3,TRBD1,TGTGCCATCAGTATGGGACAGGAGGACGAGCAGTTCTTC,CAISMGQEDEQFF
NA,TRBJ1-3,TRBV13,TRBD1,TGTGCCAGCAGATACAGGGGATTAAGCTCTGGAAACACCATATATTTT,CASRYRGLSSGNTIYF
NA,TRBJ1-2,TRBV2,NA,TGTGCCAGCATCCGAGTCAGGACAGCCAGTTTCGGTGGCTACACCTTC,CASIRVRTASFGGYTF
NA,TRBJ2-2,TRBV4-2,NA,TGTGCCAGCAGCTCGGGACCCGCCAACACCGGGGAGCTGTTTTTT,CASSSGPANTGELFF
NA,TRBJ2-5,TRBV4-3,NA,TGCGCCAGCAGCCGAATGGGGTCTACGCAAGAGACCCAGTACTTC,CASSRMGSTQETQYF
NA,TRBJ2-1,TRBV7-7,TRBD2,TGTGCCAGCAGCTTAGCTAGCGGGAGAACGAATGAGCAGTTCTTC,CASSLASGRTNEQFF
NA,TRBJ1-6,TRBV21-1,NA,TGTGCCAGCAGCACAGGGGTTTTTGGGAATTCACCCCTCCACTTT,CASSTGVFGNSPLHF
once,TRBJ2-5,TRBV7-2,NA,TGTGCCAGCAGCTTGAATATCGTGGAGACCCAGTACTTC,CASSLNIVETQYF
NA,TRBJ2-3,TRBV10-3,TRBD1,TGTGCCATCAAACCCGGGCAGGGGGGCACAGATACGCAGTATTTT,CAIKPGQGGTDTQYF
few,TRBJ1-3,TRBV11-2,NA,TGTGCCAGCAGCTTAATGGGCAGTAGCTCTGGAAACACCATATATTTT,CASSLMGSSSGNTIYF
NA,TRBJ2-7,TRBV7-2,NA,TGTGCCAGCAGCTTAGCCGCGCAGGACGAGCAGTACTTC,CASSLAAQDEQYF